The T cell receptor (beta chain) under discussion was sequenced for a study of response to subunit inactivated influenza vaccine. Germline V gene lookup returns CDR1 DFQATT and CDR2 SNEGSKA (reference sequence). This CDR3 region has 14 residues. On this clonotype: Its antigen is not known. The germline gene is not matched at one end of the junction; a read error may be the cause.

TCRdb called the RT-PCR reads again in MiXCR, with one record for every CDR3 protein. The sample includes 290,000 or so distinct CDR3 sequences, about 20% seen only once; the top ten take under 13%. The study's findings and limits: Only a handful of new T cells, the authors suggested, are recruited with each seasonal influenza vaccination.

The chain recombines TRBV20-1 with TRBJ2-3; tentatively, D is TRBD2 (6 bases). The sample in question was PBMCs from blood, obtained approximately 22 months after vaccination. The TCR was taken from a man between 50 and 75 years old who received an inactivated influenza vaccine. The chain's CDR3 is CGARRTGTTDTQYF. The CDR3, as DNA: TGCGGTGCTAGACGAACCGGGACTACAGATACGCAGTATTTT.